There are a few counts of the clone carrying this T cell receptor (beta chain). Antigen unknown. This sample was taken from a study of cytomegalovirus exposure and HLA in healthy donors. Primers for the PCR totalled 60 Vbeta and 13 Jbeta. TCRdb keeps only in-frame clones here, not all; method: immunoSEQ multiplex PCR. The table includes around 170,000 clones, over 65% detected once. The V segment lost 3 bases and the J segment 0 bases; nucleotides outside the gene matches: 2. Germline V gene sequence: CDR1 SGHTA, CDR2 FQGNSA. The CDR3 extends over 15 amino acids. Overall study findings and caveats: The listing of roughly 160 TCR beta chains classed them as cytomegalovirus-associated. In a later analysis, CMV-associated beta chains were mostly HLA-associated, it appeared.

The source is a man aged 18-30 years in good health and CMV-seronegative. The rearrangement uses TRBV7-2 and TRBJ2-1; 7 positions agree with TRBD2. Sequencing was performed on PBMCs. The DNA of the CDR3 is TGTGCCAGCAGCTTGAGCGGGAACTCCTACAATGAGCAGTTCTTC. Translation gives CASSLSGNSYNEQFF.